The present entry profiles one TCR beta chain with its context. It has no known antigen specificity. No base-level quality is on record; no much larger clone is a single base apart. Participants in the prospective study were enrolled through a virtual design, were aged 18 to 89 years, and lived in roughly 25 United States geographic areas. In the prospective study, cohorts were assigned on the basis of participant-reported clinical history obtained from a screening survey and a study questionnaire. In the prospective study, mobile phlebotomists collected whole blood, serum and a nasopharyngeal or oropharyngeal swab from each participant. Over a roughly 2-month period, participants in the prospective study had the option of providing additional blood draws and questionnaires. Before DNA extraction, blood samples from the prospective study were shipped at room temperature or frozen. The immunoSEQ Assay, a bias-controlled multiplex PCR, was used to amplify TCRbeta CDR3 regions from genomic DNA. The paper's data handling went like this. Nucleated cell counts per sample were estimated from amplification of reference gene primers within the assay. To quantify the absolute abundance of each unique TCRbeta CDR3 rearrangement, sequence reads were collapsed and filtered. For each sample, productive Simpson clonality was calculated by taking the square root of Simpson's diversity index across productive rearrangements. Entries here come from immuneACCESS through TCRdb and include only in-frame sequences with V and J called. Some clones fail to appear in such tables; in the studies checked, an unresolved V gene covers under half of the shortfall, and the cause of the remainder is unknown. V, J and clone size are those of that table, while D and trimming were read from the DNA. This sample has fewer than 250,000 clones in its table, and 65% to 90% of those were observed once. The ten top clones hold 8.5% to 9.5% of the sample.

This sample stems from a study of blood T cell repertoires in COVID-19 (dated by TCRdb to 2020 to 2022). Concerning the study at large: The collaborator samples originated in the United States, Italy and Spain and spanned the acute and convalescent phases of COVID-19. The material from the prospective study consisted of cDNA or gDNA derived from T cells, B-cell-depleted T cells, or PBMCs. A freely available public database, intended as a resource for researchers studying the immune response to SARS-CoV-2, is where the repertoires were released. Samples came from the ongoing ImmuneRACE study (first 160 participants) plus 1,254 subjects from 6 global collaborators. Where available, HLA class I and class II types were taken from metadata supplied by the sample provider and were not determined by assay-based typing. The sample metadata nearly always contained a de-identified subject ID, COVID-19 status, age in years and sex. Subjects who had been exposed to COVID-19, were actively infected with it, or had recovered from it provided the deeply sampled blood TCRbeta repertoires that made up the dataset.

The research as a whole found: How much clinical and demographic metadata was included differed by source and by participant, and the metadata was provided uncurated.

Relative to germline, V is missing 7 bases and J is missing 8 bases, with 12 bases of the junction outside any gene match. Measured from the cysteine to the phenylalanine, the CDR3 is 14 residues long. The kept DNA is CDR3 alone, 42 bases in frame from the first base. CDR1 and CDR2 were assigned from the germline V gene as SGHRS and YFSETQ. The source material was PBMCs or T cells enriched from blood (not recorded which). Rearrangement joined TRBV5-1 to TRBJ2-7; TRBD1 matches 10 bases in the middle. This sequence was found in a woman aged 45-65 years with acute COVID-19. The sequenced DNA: TGCGCCAGCTCATCCGGGACAGGGGCACGCCAGCAGTACTTC. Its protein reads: CASSSGTGARQQYF.